A single T cell receptor beta chain is shown here with its context. Other nucleotide sequences in the sample specify the same CDR3. These data come from a study of blood T cell repertoires in COVID-19. Across the whole study: The samples span acute and convalescent COVID-19 from the United States, Italy and Spain.

The CDR3 extends over 13 amino acids. The V gene's germline CDR1 is SGHRS and CDR2 YFSETQ. V was cut by 4 bases and J by 4 bases, with 11 bases left in between. The table came from immunoSEQ multiplex PCR; TCRdb's copy has only in-frame clones and leaves some out. The profile shows about 190,000 clones, under 85% of them singletons. The sequence derives from a woman aged 35 to 49 with acute or convalescent COVID-19. The sequenced sample consisted of peripheral blood. The chain is built from TRBV5-1 and TRBJ1-1; D may be TRBD1 (5 bases). The chain's CDR3 is CASSTGGGTEAFF. CDR3 nucleotide sequence: TGCGCCAGCAGCACGGGCGGGGGCACTGAAGCTTTCTTT.